Below, 24 T cell receptor beta chains from the same sample are listed, as sequenced in a study of T cells expressing NK-cell markers. TCRdb reprocessed the 5' RACE reads; each CDR3 protein has one entry and no DNA is given. Found here are 150,000 to 160,000 distinct CDR3 sequences; the top ten clones hold around 37%. The sequenced sample was blood T cells: a sorted CD56 or NKG2C T cell subset, CD4+ or CD8+ T cells, or bulk PBMC T cells (not recorded which). These receptors came from a woman aged 50 to 60 in good health.

The chain joins TRBV6-4 to TRBJ1-1; there is no DNA to check the TCRdb D call of TRBD1. The CDR3 totals 15 residues. Per germline, CDR1 MRHNA and CDR2 SNTAGT. The CDR3 loop is CASSETGGTDTEAFF.

This chain joins TRBV11-2 and TRBJ2-7. The CDR3 sequence is 15 residues long. Per germline, CDR1 SGHAT and CDR2 FQNNGV. CDR3 loop: CASSFGHQVDYEQYF.

This chain joins TRBV6-5 and TRBJ2-5; the TCRdb D gene call, TRBD1, has no DNA to confirm it. The V gene's germline CDR1 is MNHEY and CDR2 SVGAGI. The CDR3 sequence is 15 residues long. The CDR3 region is CASSSNRDREETQYF.

This chain connects TRBV6-5 to TRBJ2-1; the TCRdb D gene call, TRBD1, has no DNA to confirm it. CDR3 length equals 13 residues. CDR1 is MNHEY and CDR2 is SVGAGI in the germline V gene. CDR3 amino acids: CASSDGAGDEQFF.

The rearrangement joins TRBV10-3 to TRBJ2-2; there is no DNA to check the TCRdb D call of TRBD2. Germline values: CDR1 ENHRY, CDR2 SYGVKD. The CDR3 consists of 13 residues. Here the CDR3 reads CAIGLVHTGELFF.

The rearrangement joins TRBV11-1 to TRBJ2-7; TCRdb's D call, TRBD1, is unchecked because there is no DNA. Germline assignment: CDR1 SGHAT and CDR2 FQDESV (reference sequence). The CDR3 has 13 amino acids. CDR3: CASSSGSQYEQYF.

The V call is TRBV25-1, the J call TRBJ2-7; the TRBD2 assignment by TCRdb is unverifiable without DNA. Germline CDR1 reads MGHDK; CDR2 reads SYGVNS. The CDR3 runs to 13 residues. CDR3 loop: CASRMSGSAEQYF.

The chain employs TRBV7-9 and TRBJ2-3; TCRdb's assignment of TRBD1 cannot be checked, as there is no DNA. Per germline, CDR1 SEHNR and CDR2 FQNEAQ (reference sequence). There are 20 residues in the CDR3. This chain's CDR3 is CASSLPGTGGLVELTDTQYF. The entire variable domain, with the rest obtained from reference TRBV7-9 and TRBJ2-3, is as follows: DTGVSQNPRHKITKRGQNVTFRCDPISEHNRLYWYRQTLGQGPEFLTYFQNEAQLEKSRLLSDRFSAERPKGSFSTLEIQRTEQGDSAMYLCASSLPGTGGLVELTDTQYFGPGTRLTVL.

The chain joins TRBV28 to TRBJ1-2; TCRdb's D call, TRBD1, is unchecked because there is no DNA. Germline V gene sequence: CDR1 MDHEN, CDR2 SYDVKM. The CDR3 runs to 15 residues. The CDR3 here is CASTVPGGAYYGYTF.

The chain links TRBV21-1 to TRBJ2-5; TCRdb selects TRBD2, and the lack of DNA leaves this call unchecked. TRBV21-1 is noted as a pseudogene. The CDR3 covers 13 residues. Here the CDR3 reads CASKRGREETQYF.

The CDR3 loop reads CARLPGQGETGELFF. The rearrangement joins TRBV6-5 to TRBJ2-2; TCRdb proposes TRBD1, but this gene call is untestable without DNA. CDR1 and CDR2 (germline): MNHEY, SVGAGI. The CDR3 loop spans 15 amino acids.

This chain connects TRBV29-1 to TRBJ1-2; TCRdb selects TRBD1, and the lack of DNA leaves this call unchecked. Germline V CDR1 and CDR2: SQVTM, ANQGSEA. CDR3 size: 13 residues. CDR3 sequence reads: CSVPDRVFYGYTF.

This chain connects TRBV20-1 to TRBJ2-1; the TCRdb call, TRBD2, lacks DNA for checking. Germline-derived CDR1 and CDR2 are DFQATT and SNEGSKA (reference sequence). The CDR3 runs to 13 residues. The CDR3 sequence: CSAGVGFYNEQFF.

This rearrangement joins TRBV19 to TRBJ1-1; TCRdb returns TRBD1, unconfirmable since there is no DNA. Germline V lookup: CDR1 LNHDA, CDR2 SQIVND (reference sequence). CDR3 length: 15 residues. This CDR3 is CASSIGGQMNTEAFF.

This chain uses TRBV6-6 with TRBJ2-3; TCRdb gives TRBD1 as the D gene, but with no DNA this cannot be confirmed. Germline V gene lookup returns CDR1 MNHNY and CDR2 SVGAGI (reference sequence). This CDR3 has 13 amino acids. The CDR3 region is CASTDRGTDTQYF.

The CDR3 sequence: CASSQDWASGLYEQYF. The rearrangement links TRBV4-1 to TRBJ2-7. CDR3 length: 16 residues. Germline loops: CDR1 MGHRA, CDR2 YSYEKL.

The V call is TRBV27, the J call TRBJ2-7; TCRdb reports TRBD2, a call that lacks DNA to check it against. This CDR3 has 13 amino acids. The V gene's germline CDR1 is MNHEY and CDR2 SMNVEV (reference sequence). CDR3 residues: CASSLGRAGEQYF.

This sequence joins TRBV5-4 and TRBJ2-1. The CDR3 covers 15 residues. Per the germline V gene, CDR1 is SGHNT and CDR2 is YYREEE (reference sequence). CDR3 region: CASSQDQSSYNEQFF.

The chain carries TRBV11-2 and TRBJ2-3. The germline V gene encodes CDR1 SGHAT and CDR2 FQNNGV. This CDR3 is 14 amino acids long. CDR3 sequence: CASSLYPSTDTQYF.

V is TRBV12-3 or TRBV12-4 and J is TRBJ1-1; TCRdb calls TRBD1, which cannot be checked without DNA. CDR3 length equals 14 residues. The CDR3: CASSSGQVNTEAFF.

The CDR3 reads CASALDRREGTDTQYF. The V call is TRBV7-6, the J call TRBJ2-3; lacking DNA, the TRBD2 call made by TCRdb goes unchecked. Germline loops: CDR1 SGHVS, CDR2 FNYEAQ. This CDR3 contains 16 residues.

The chain carries TRBV24-1 and TRBJ1-5. Looked up from germline, CDR1 is KGHDR and CDR2 is SFDVKD. The CDR3 consists of 14 residues. CDR3 region: CATSDLFSNQPQHF.

The rearrangement uses TRBV30 and TRBJ2-1; as DNA is missing, the TRBD2 call by TCRdb cannot be tested. The CDR3 is 15 amino acids. The germline V gene has CDR1 GTSNPN and CDR2 SVGIG (reference sequence). This CDR3 reads CAWSVLSGRPNEQFF.

The chain carries TRBV5-1 and TRBJ2-7; TCRdb returns TRBD1, unconfirmable since there is no DNA. Germline assignment: CDR1 SGHRS and CDR2 YFSETQ. The CDR3 has 16 amino acids. The CDR3 protein is CASSLAGTLDSYEQYF.